This TCR beta chain was sequenced for a study of blood T cell repertoires in COVID-19. Looking at the study overall: Collection of acute and convalescent COVID-19 samples took place in the United States, Italy and Spain. The analysed material was cDNA or gDNA that came from T cells, B-cell-depleted T cells, or PBMCs.

Clinical history reported by participants formed the basis on which cohorts were assigned. Per the original methods: Using reference gene primer amplification, nucleated cell counts were estimated. Produced via immunoSEQ multiplex PCR; TCRdb's table is partial and in-frame only. D and trimming were read from the DNA, whereas the V and J calls and clone size are those reported in that table. The repertoire includes over 350,000 clones, roughly nine tenths of them detected once, and roughly 0.9% sits in the top ten. V lost 4 bases, J lost 9 bases, and 12 bases stayed unmatched. This CDR3 region has 16 residues. Germline V gene sequence: CDR1 SNHLY, CDR2 FYNNEI.

The chain employs TRBV2 and TRBJ2-1; TRBD1 agrees at 10 bases. This clonotype originated in a woman between 35 and 50 years old who had been exposed to COVID-19. Specimen: PBMCs or T cells enriched from blood (not recorded which). CDR3 amino acids: CASSVETGGKVGEQFF. CDR3 nucleotide sequence: TGTGCCAGCAGTGTTGAGACAGGGGGCAAGGTGGGTGAGCAGTTCTTC.